This T cell receptor (beta chain) derives from a study of cytomegalovirus exposure and HLA in healthy donors. Study-wide results and limits: A later analysis reportedly found that, within productive TCRs, an Asian-associated ancestry cluster had fewer N-insertions than the mean observed across the roughly 670 donors. In an earlier analysis, about 87% or about 30%: the productive usage of most TCR beta V segments. Cytomegalovirus-associated TCR beta chains were listed, numbering around 150.

V lost 4 bases and J lost 4, with 11 bases in between. The germline V gene has CDR1 LNHNV and CDR2 YYDKDF (reference sequence). There are 14 residues in the CDR3. Points on this clone: Its target is not known.

Researchers ran the PCR with 60 Vbeta and 13 Jbeta primers. Only in-frame clones appear in the TCRdb table, and some are missing; sequencing was by immunoSEQ multiplex PCR. The sample lists 200,000 to 250,000 clones, 75% to 85% occurring once. Sequencing was done on a sample of PBMCs. The chain employs TRBV15 and TRBJ1-5; D possibly corresponds to TRBD1 (5 bases). This TCR was sampled from a middle-aged woman in good health and CMV-seronegative. The CDR3 region is CATSNYRNNQPQHF. In DNA, the CDR3 is TGTGCCACCAGCAACTACAGGAATAATCAGCCCCAGCATTTT.